A single sample gave rise to the 32 T cell receptor beta chains below, sequenced in a study of T cell repertoires in cytomegalovirus infection. TCRdb re-called the reads through MiXCR, storing one row per CDR3 protein. Here the sample spans 200,000 to 300,000 distinct CDR3 sequences, roughly 9.1% being singletons. The material sequenced was PBMCs. These receptors all come from a human donor in good health (CMV status not recorded). Some clones in this sample may be carry-over from other donors' samples.

This clonotype was seen ten or more times. The V and J genes are TRBV7-2 and TRBJ2-1; D is possibly TRBD2 (7 bases). The V end was cut by 5 bases, the J end by 13 bases, with 12 bases between. In germline, CDR1 is SGHTA, CDR2 FQGNSA. The CDR3 spans 11 residues. CDR3 coding DNA: TGTGCCAGCAGCCTAGGGGGACTACAGTTCTTC. This codes for CASSLGGLQFF.

This clonotype came up many times. This sequence joins TRBV7-9 and TRBJ1-2; D ambiguous. Trimming left V 5 bases short and J 7 bases short, with 14 bases between. CDR3 length: 13 residues. Germline V lookup: CDR1 SEHNR, CDR2 FQNEAQ (reference sequence). This CDR3 reads CASSPQLEGGYTF. CDR3 bases: TGTGCCAGCAGCCCCCAGTTGGAAGGTGGCTACACCTTC.

This clonotype has at least ten counts. In DNA, the CDR3 is TGTGCCAGTAACAGGTTCAATCAGCCCCAGCATTTT. It translates to CASNRFNQPQHF. J is TRBJ1-5 and V is TRBV19; D possibly corresponds to TRBD1 (5 bases). CDR3 length equals 12 residues. CDR1 and CDR2 from the germline V gene are LNHDA and SQIVND (reference sequence). V lost 7 bases to trimming and J lost 3 bases, with 7 bases between them.

The table lists this clonotype with many counts. This CDR3 reads CASRLAGGLYNEQFF. Here the CDR3 DNA reads TGTGCCAGCAGACTAGCGGGGGGCCTCTACAATGAGCAGTTCTTC. The chain links TRBV12-3 or TRBV12-4 to TRBJ2-1; 12 bases are a match to TRBD2. V was pared by 6 bases and J by 3 bases, with 3 bases of the junction left unmatched. The CDR3 is 15 residues long.

This clonotype was observed at least ten times. This chain connects TRBV6-2 or TRBV6-3 to TRBJ2-7, with D possibly matching TRBD2 (6 bases). This CDR3 spans 17 amino acids. Trimming removed 2 bases at V and 2 bases at J, with 19 bases between. Germline assignment: CDR1 MNHEY and CDR2 SVGEGT. CDR3 region: CASSYILAGLGAYEQYF. Here the CDR3 DNA reads TGTGCCAGCAGTTACATTTTGGCGGGACTTGGAGCCTACGAGCAGTACTTC.

This chain links TRBV7-2 with TRBJ1-5; D not certain. The CDR3 loop spans 15 amino acids. Trimming shortened V by 1 base and J by 0 bases, and 7 bases separated the two germline ends. Germline CDR1 reads SGHTA; CDR2 reads FQGNSA. In DNA form, the CDR3 reads TGTACCAGCAGCTTAGGGTCACTTAGCAATCAGCCCCAGCATTTT. It specifies CTSSLGSLSNQPQHF.

This clonotype was observed many times. The V and J genes are TRBV7-6 and TRBJ1-5, with 7 bases lining up with TRBD1. The junction had 5 bases not matched to a gene; V was cut back by 4 bases and J by 5 bases. The germline V gene encodes CDR1 SGHVS and CDR2 FNYEAQ. CDR3 size: 14 residues. CDR3 DNA sequence: TGTGCCAGCAGCTCGGGACAGCCAGATCAGCCCCAGCATTTT. Protein sequence: CASSSGQPDQPQHF.

This clonotype was counted many times. The chain joins TRBV7-2 to TRBJ2-5, with a possible D match to TRBD2 (7 bases). Trimming took off 3 bases at V and 5 bases at J, with 25 bases between the two ends. The length of the CDR3 is 18 residues. Germline V gives CDR1 SGHTA, CDR2 FQGNSA. CDR3 in DNA: TGTGCCAGCAGCTTTAAGGGGACGGGGGCGGGAGTATCTGAGACCCAGTACTTC. The encoded protein is CASSFKGTGAGVSETQYF.

This clonotype was counted between two and nine times. V is TRBV7-4 and J is TRBJ2-7, with 7 bases fitting TRBD1. Germline-derived CDR1 and CDR2 are SGHVT and SQSDAQ. This CDR3 has 18 amino acids. V trimming: 7 bases; J trimming: 3 bases; junction bases outside the gene matches: 21. In DNA form, the CDR3 reads TGTGCCAGCACCTCTAAGGTCCCGACATGCGGACAGGACTACGAGCAGTACTTC. Translation gives CASTSKVPTCGQDYEQYF.

This clonotype was recorded at least ten times. This chain links TRBV12-3 or TRBV12-4 with TRBJ1-4; D is perhaps TRBD1 (6 bases). The CDR3 has 13 amino acids. Trimming cost V 7 bases and J 8 bases, with 14 bases left between them. This chain's CDR3 is CASTRDGGEKLFF. The CDR3 nucleotides are TGTGCCAGCACCAGGGACGGGGGCGAAAAACTGTTTTTT.

The genes are TRBV11-3 and TRBJ2-1, with 14 bases fitting TRBD2. This CDR3 has 16 amino acids. Per the germline V gene, CDR1 is SGHNT and CDR2 is YENEEA. Losses at the gene ends were 5 bases for V and 8 bases for J; bases not matched to a gene: 8. The CDR3 nucleotides read TGTGCCAGCAGCCAGGGACTAGCGGGAGCCGGAGATGAGCAGTTCTTC. Translated, it gives CASSQGLAGAGDEQFF.

This clonotype has at least ten counts. The V and J genes are TRBV7-2 and TRBJ1-2; tentatively, D is TRBD1 (6 bases). The germline V gene encodes CDR1 SGHTA and CDR2 FQGNSA. V dropped 5 bases and J dropped 7 bases, with 20 bases sitting between them. The CDR3 contains 15 residues. The CDR3 sequence is CASSGDRGGHGGYTF. CDR3 bases: TGTGCCAGCAGCGGCGACAGAGGGGGGCACGGTGGCTACACCTTC.

This clonotype was observed a handful of times. This sequence joins TRBV19 and TRBJ1-5; D is unresolved. The CDR3 length is 13 residues. The ends were cut back, 5 bases at V and 3 bases at J, with 8 bases in the middle. Germline V gene lookup returns CDR1 LNHDA and CDR2 SQIVND (reference sequence). CDR3 residues: CASSAADNQPQHF. CDR3 DNA sequence: TGTGCCAGTAGTGCGGCAGACAATCAGCCCCAGCATTTT.

This clonotype has ten or more counts. V is TRBV4-2 and J is TRBJ1-2; weak D call: TRBD1 (6 bases). CDR3 size: 14 residues. Germline-derived CDR1 and CDR2 are LGHNA and YNFKEQ. V was clipped by 1 base and J by 2 bases, with 8 bases between them. CDR3 sequence (DNA): TGTGCCAGCAGCCAAGGGGGGACAAACTATGGCTACACCTTC. It encodes CASSQGGTNYGYTF.

The rearrangement joins TRBV20-1 to TRBJ1-1; D not resolved. V dropped 5 bases and J dropped 3 bases, with 19 bases sitting between them. Germline CDR1 reads DFQATT; CDR2 reads SNEGSKA (reference sequence). This CDR3 is 15 amino acids long. CDR3 nucleotides: TGCAGTGCTTACTTGGGCCTTCTAGGCGACACTGAAGCTTTCTTT. The encoded protein is CSAYLGLLGDTEAFF.

This clonotype has ten or more counts. The V call is TRBV7-6, the J call TRBJ1-6, with D maybe TRBD1 (5 bases). V lost 0 bases to trimming and J lost 6 bases, with 12 bases between them. This CDR3 has 16 residues. CDR1 and CDR2 (germline): SGHVS, FNYEAQ. The CDR3 spells CASSLAQAGPNSPLHF. CDR3 in DNA: TGTGCCAGCAGCTTAGCACAGGCAGGCCCTAATTCACCCCTCCACTTT.

This clonotype was seen ten or more times. The chain uses TRBV19 and TRBJ1-2; no reliable D call. Trimming stripped 2 bases from V and 4 bases from J, with 11 bases between. The CDR3 loop spans 14 amino acids. CDR1 and CDR2 (germline): LNHDA, SQIVND (reference sequence). The CDR3 DNA reads TGTGCCAGTAGTATATCTGGAACTATCTATGGCTACACCTTC. This codes for CASSISGTIYGYTF.

This clonotype was seen at least ten times. This chain links TRBV19 with TRBJ2-1; TRBD1 agrees at 8 bases. After removal of 7 bases from V and 6 bases from J, the junction contained 8 bases not matched to a gene. The V gene's germline CDR1 is LNHDA and CDR2 SQIVND (reference sequence). This CDR3 contains 14 residues. The CDR3 DNA reads TGTGCCAGTATGGACAGGGTAATAGGCAATGAGCAGTTCTTC. This translates into CASMDRVIGNEQFF.

This clonotype was picked up many times. The chain recombines TRBV7-2 with TRBJ1-1, with TRBD1 matching 10 bases. V trimming: 4 bases; J trimming: 0 bases; junction bases outside the gene matches: 5. Germline V gives CDR1 SGHTA, CDR2 FQGNSA. This CDR3 region has 16 residues. This CDR3 is CASSYRTGGMNTEAFF. The CDR3 DNA reads TGTGCCAGCAGCTACAGGACAGGGGGAATGAACACTGAAGCTTTCTTT.

This clonotype was observed at least ten times. J is TRBJ2-6 and V is TRBV6-5; maybe TRBD2 (5 bases). Looked up from germline, CDR1 is MNHEY and CDR2 is SVGAGI. The CDR3 loop spans 16 amino acids. Deletions cut 10 bases from V and 9 bases from J, with 25 bases between. The CDR3 here is CATAPTRGNSGNVLTF. As DNA, the CDR3 is TGTGCCACCGCCCCTACCCGAGGGAATTCGGGCAACGTCCTGACTTTC.

The chain combines TRBV6-2 or TRBV6-3 with TRBJ2-7, with D unclear. Trimming took off 0 bases at V and 2 bases at J, with 8 bases between the two ends. Germline CDR1 MNHEY, CDR2 SVGEGT. This CDR3 is built from 14 residues. CDR3 bases: TGTGCCAGCAGTTACTCGGTCATCACCTACGAGCAGTACTTC. Translation gives CASSYSVITYEQYF.

This clonotype showed up many times. The chain links TRBV7-2 to TRBJ2-5; D is unresolved. Trimming stripped 3 bases from V and 2 bases from J, with 4 bases between. The CDR3 is 12 amino acids. Germline values: CDR1 SGHTA, CDR2 FQGNSA. CDR3 DNA sequence: TGTGCCAGCAGCTTTCAGCAAGAGACCCAGTACTTC. It translates to CASSFQQETQYF.

This clonotype has ten or more counts. This rearrangement joins TRBV7-2 to TRBJ2-5, with unresolved D. Trimming cost V 5 bases and J 6 bases, with 10 bases left between them. Germline assignment: CDR1 SGHTA and CDR2 FQGNSA. This CDR3 spans 12 amino acids. Written as DNA, the CDR3 is TGTGCCAGCAGCCAGTCAGAGCAGACCCAGTACTTC. Protein sequence: CASSQSEQTQYF.

Many counts were recorded for this clonotype. The CDR3, as DNA: TGTGCCAGCAGCCCTGAGGCGGTAGTTTCGCACGAGACCCAGTACTTC. Its translation is CASSPEAVVSHETQYF. The chain joins TRBV5-4 to TRBJ2-5, with no clear D. The CDR3 has 16 residues. Trimming took off 4 bases at V and 5 bases at J, with 21 bases between the two ends. CDR1 is SGHNT and CDR2 is YYREEE in the germline V gene (reference sequence).

This clonotype was seen repeatedly, ten times or more. This chain joins TRBV12-3 or TRBV12-4 and TRBJ2-1, with 10 nucleotides matching TRBD2. V lost 2 bases, J lost 9 bases, and 7 bases stayed unmatched. The CDR3 length is 15 residues. The CDR3 DNA is TGTGCCAGCAGTTTAAGAACTAGCGGGGAACGTGAGCAGTTCTTC. It codes for CASSLRTSGEREQFF.

This clonotype was observed at least ten times. J is TRBJ1-5 and V is TRBV2, with D tentatively TRBD1 (6 bases). The CDR3 has 13 amino acids. The germline CDR1 and CDR2 sequences are SNHLY and FYNNEI. Trimming removed 4 bases from V and 6 bases from J, with 10 bases in between. CDR3 in amino acids: CASSVGTSQPQHF. CDR3 nucleotides: TGTGCCAGCAGTGTAGGGACAAGTCAGCCCCAGCATTTT. Full variable domain (missing parts from reference TRBV2 and TRBJ1-5): EPEVTQTPSHQVTQMGQEVILRCVPISNHLYFYWYRQILGQKVEFLVSFYNNEISEKSEIFDDQFSVERPDGSNFTLKIRSTKLEDSAMYFCASSVGTSQPQHFGDGTRLSIL.

This clonotype was seen at least ten times. The chain carries TRBV7-2 and TRBJ1-5; D not certain. The CDR3 covers 13 residues. Germline-derived CDR1 and CDR2 are SGHTA and FQGNSA. Trimming took 3 bases from V and 5 from J, leaving 8 bases between them. The CDR3 here is CASSLWADQPQHF. CDR3 bases: TGTGCCAGCAGCTTGTGGGCGGATCAGCCCCAGCATTTT.

There are many counts of this clonotype. The chain has TRBV7-2 and TRBJ1-1; tentative D call: TRBD1 (6 bases). CDR1 SGHTA and CDR2 FQGNSA come from the germline V gene. Trimming left V 0 bases short and J 4 bases short, with 18 bases between. This CDR3 is 17 amino acids long. In DNA form, the CDR3 reads TGTGCCAGCAGCTTAGCCTTTACAGGGAAGGGTGGCACTGAAGCTTTCTTT. It is translated as CASSLAFTGKGGTEAFF.

The V call is TRBV29-1, the J call TRBJ2-5, with a possible D match to TRBD1 (6 bases). This CDR3 has 11 amino acids. Germline CDR1 and CDR2: SQVTM and ANQGSEA. V lost 5 bases and J 4 bases, leaving 8 bases between the germline ends. Here the CDR3 reads CSVSGVETQYF. CDR3 in DNA: TGCAGCGTTTCAGGGGTAGAGACCCAGTACTTC.

This clonotype appeared many times. The gene calls are TRBV7-2 and TRBJ1-6; 7 bases are shared with TRBD1. After removal of 7 bases from V and 6 bases from J, the junction contained 9 bases not matched to a gene. This CDR3 has 15 amino acids. CDR1 and CDR2 from the germline V gene are SGHTA and FQGNSA. The CDR3 spells CASTVGGQPNSPLHF. Written as DNA, the CDR3 is TGTGCCAGCACCGTCGGGGGACAGCCTAATTCACCCCTCCACTTT.

This clonotype was recorded many times. The chain couples TRBV7-2 to TRBJ2-2; the match to TRBD2 covers 15 bases. V was pared by 5 bases and J by 3 bases, with 7 bases of the junction left unmatched. Germline V lookup: CDR1 SGHTA, CDR2 FQGNSA. The CDR3 totals 18 residues. CDR3 DNA sequence: TGTGCCAGCAGCCCAGGACTAGCGGGAGGGGGTTACACCGGGGAGCTGTTTTTT. Translating it yields CASSPGLAGGGYTGELFF.

This clonotype was recorded a few times. This chain joins TRBV5-1 and TRBJ2-1, with TRBD2 identical over 12 bases. The CDR3 extends over 15 amino acids. From germline, CDR1 is SGHRS and CDR2 YFSETQ. V lost 3 bases, J lost 9 bases, and 7 bases stayed unmatched. DNA of the CDR3: TGCGCCAGCAGCTACCCTAGCGGGAGGGCCGCTGAGCAGTTCTTC. As protein: CASSYPSGRAAEQFF.